This T cell receptor beta chain was identified during a study of blood T cell repertoires in COVID-19. Study in general: COVID-19 samples, acute and convalescent, were from the United States, Italy and Spain. PBMCs, B-cell-depleted T cells, or T cells provided the cDNA or gDNA that made up the material.

Trimming pared 7 bases from V and 6 bases from J, leaving 10 bases between. Germline V CDR1 and CDR2: DFQATT, SNEGSKA (reference sequence). The CDR3 has 11 amino acids. Under the authors' procedure: Amplification from reference gene primers served as the basis for estimated nucleated cell counts. Method: immunoSEQ multiplex PCR; TCRdb's copy keeps in-frame clones and lacks some. The V and J calls and clone size were taken over from that table, and D and trimming were inferred from the DNA. The sample contains roughly 280,000 clones, about 89% of which appear only once. V usage is TRBV20-1 and J usage is TRBJ2-4; D is unclear. Sequenced: peripheral blood. The sequence was obtained from a man aged 35-49 years with active or convalescent COVID-19. The CDR3 loop reads CSVRTINIQYF. The CDR3 coding sequence is TGCAGTGTAAGAACTATAAACATTCAGTACTTC.